The 24 T cell receptor beta chains presented below share a single source sample, sequenced in a study of pediatric ulcerative colitis. Libraries were prepared by immunoSEQ multiplex PCR; TCRdb keeps only in-frame clonotypes and omits some of them. The table includes 55,000 to 75,000 clones, 80% to 90% detected once. Sequenced sample: blood. The receptors come from a boy aged 5 to 17 with severe ulcerative colitis.

This clone was seen just once. V usage is TRBV11-3 and J usage is TRBJ2-1; D is unclear. CDR1 SGHNT and CDR2 YENEEA come from the germline V gene. The CDR3 runs 14 residues. Trimming pared 3 bases from V and 7 bases from J, leaving 13 bases between. The CDR3 region is CASSLRSLENEQFF. Here the CDR3 DNA reads TGTGCCAGCAGCTTGCGGTCTCTGGAGAATGAGCAGTTCTTC.

The chain uses TRBV18 and TRBJ1-2, with D possibly being TRBD1 (5 bases). CDR3 length equals 13 residues. The germline gives CDR1 KGHSH, CDR2 LQKENI. V lost 2 bases to trimming and J lost 6 bases, with 10 bases between them. The CDR3 nucleotides are TGTGCCAGCTCACCAGACAGCGGCCATGGCTACACCTTC. Protein: CASSPDSGHGYTF.

This chain links TRBV7-9 with TRBJ2-2, with TRBD2 identical over 13 bases. With 3 bases clipped from V and 7 bases from J, the junction kept 5 bases outside the gene matches. The CDR3 extends over 16 amino acids. CDR1 SEHNR and CDR2 FQNEAQ come from the germline V gene (reference sequence). The CDR3 spells CASSFGLAGAGGELFF. The CDR3 bases are TGTGCCAGCAGCTTCGGACTAGCGGGAGCGGGCGGGGAGCTGTTTTTT. The variable domain in full, completed from reference TRBV7-9 and TRBJ2-2, reads DTGVSQNPRHKITKRGQNVTFRCDPISEHNRLYWYRQTLGQGPEFLTYFQNEAQLEKSRLLSDRFSAERPKGSFSTLEIQRTEQGDSAMYLCASSFGLAGAGGELFFGEGSRLTVL.

CDR3 nucleotides: TGTGCCAGCAGCCTAGACGTAACCCCTGAAGCTTTCTTT. Protein product: CASSLDVTPEAFF. The chain links TRBV6-1 to TRBJ1-1; the D is unclear. The germline V gene encodes CDR1 MNHNS and CDR2 SASEGT. V dropped 6 bases and J dropped 6 bases, with 14 bases sitting between them. The CDR3 has 13 amino acids.

This chain connects TRBV21-1 to TRBJ2-7; the table's D gene call, TRBD2, was not cross checked with the DNA. TRBV21-1 is a documented pseudogene. This CDR3 has 15 residues. Here the CDR3 DNA reads TGTGCCAGCAGCAACCTAGCGGGAGGCGTATACGAGCAGTACTTC. Amino acid sequence: CASSNLAGGVYEQYF.

This clone was detected once. The gene calls are TRBV2 and TRBJ2-1; D is undetermined. Germline CDR1 SNHLY, CDR2 FYNNEI. The CDR3 consists of 14 residues. The V end lost 6 bases, the J end lost 1 base, and 10 bases lay between the germline ends. The CDR3 region has the DNA TGTGCCAGCAGGCAACTAACTTCCTACAATGAGCAGTTCTTC. It is translated as CASRQLTSYNEQFF.

The chain couples TRBV5-6 to TRBJ2-1; TRBD2 is a possible D gene (5 bases). Germline V gene lookup returns CDR1 SGHDT and CDR2 YYEEEE. V was trimmed by 4 bases and J by 8 bases, leaving 16 bases between them. CDR3 size: 14 residues. The CDR3: CASSSLRGSDEQFF. CDR3 DNA sequence: TGTGCCAGCAGCAGCCTCCGGGGTAGCGATGAGCAGTTCTTC.

The chain combines TRBV5-1 with TRBJ1-2; no clear D gene. Looked up from germline, CDR1 is SGHRS and CDR2 is YFSETQ. The V end was cut by 4 bases, the J end by 6 bases, with 16 bases between. The CDR3 totals 14 residues. This chain's CDR3 is CASSLPNTIDGYTF. CDR3 nucleotides: TGCGCCAGCAGCCTCCCCAACACCATTGATGGCTACACCTTC.

The genes are TRBV11-2 and TRBJ2-7; perhaps TRBD1 as D (5 bases). V dropped 5 bases and J dropped 4 bases, with 18 bases sitting between them. The CDR3 is 15 residues long. Germline CDR1 is SGHAT and CDR2 is FQNNGV. CDR3 protein: CASSPIGQGRYEQYF. CDR3 bases: TGTGCCAGCAGCCCTATTGGTCAGGGTCGGTACGAGCAGTACTTC.

The gene calls are TRBV9 and TRBJ2-5; TRBD2 matches 7 bases. This CDR3 comprises 14 residues. With 3 bases clipped from V and 7 bases from J, the junction kept 9 bases outside the gene matches. Germline lookup yields CDR1 SGDLS and CDR2 YYNGEE. This chain's CDR3 is CASSARTSGATQYF. The CDR3 DNA reads as TGTGCCAGCAGCGCCCGGACTAGTGGGGCGACCCAGTACTTC.

The chain couples TRBV4-3 to TRBJ2-3, with 8 bases lining up with TRBD1. CDR1 and CDR2 from the germline V gene are LGHNA and YSLEER. The V segment lost 4 bases and the J segment 4 bases; nucleotides outside the gene matches: 7. The CDR3 runs 15 residues. The CDR3 sequence: CASSRAGGTPDTQYF. CDR3 bases: TGCGCCAGCAGCCGGGCAGGGGGCACGCCAGATACGCAGTATTTT.

The chain is built from TRBV28 and TRBJ2-1; D might be TRBD2 (5 bases). The CDR3 spans 16 residues. The ends were cut back, 6 bases at V and 8 bases at J, with 23 bases in the middle. Germline-derived CDR1 and CDR2 are MDHEN and SYDVKM. CDR3 residues: CASSLKREKGRDEQFF. In nucleotides, the CDR3 is TGTGCCAGCAGCCTAAAACGGGAAAAGGGCCGGGATGAGCAGTTCTTC.

This rearrangement joins TRBV18 to TRBJ1-4, with D possibly being TRBD1 (6 bases). This CDR3 is built from 14 residues. Germline assignment: CDR1 KGHSH and CDR2 LQKENI. V was clipped by 2 bases and J by 5 bases, with 9 bases between them. The chain's CDR3 is CASSPNRVNEKLFF. In DNA, the CDR3 is TGTGCCAGCTCACCAAACAGGGTCAATGAAAAACTGTTTTTT.

The rearrangement uses TRBV19 and TRBJ1-4; D is uncertain. In germline, CDR1 is LNHDA, CDR2 SQIVND (reference sequence). V dropped 7 bases and J dropped 7 bases, with 16 bases sitting between them. The CDR3 consists of 14 residues. CDR3 bases: TGTGCCAGTACCCGCCCGGGTAGGATTGAAAAACTGTTTTTT. Translated, it gives CASTRPGRIEKLFF.

The rearrangement links TRBV2 to TRBJ2-1; TRBD2 might be the D (6 bases). Trimming pared 2 bases from V and 3 bases from J, leaving 14 bases between. There are 16 residues in the CDR3. Looked up from germline, CDR1 is SNHLY and CDR2 is FYNNEI. For the CDR3, the DNA is TGTGCCAGCAGTGAAAGTCCAGCGGGCGACTACAATGAGCAGTTCTTC. Translation gives CASSESPAGDYNEQFF.

The chain recombines TRBV13 with TRBJ2-7, with D possibly being TRBD1 (5 bases). CDR3 length equals 16 residues. Germline CDR1 reads PRHDT; CDR2 reads FYEKMQ (reference sequence). V lost 3 bases to trimming and J lost 5 bases, with 20 bases between them. In DNA, the CDR3 is TGTGCCAGCAGCTTGGCAAGGGGTAAAAACCGACACGAGCAGTACTTC. Translation gives CASSLARGKNRHEQYF.

The J gene is TRBJ2-7, the V gene TRBV9; 8 bases align to TRBD1. Germline-derived CDR1 and CDR2 are SGDLS and YYNGEE. V lost 4 bases, J lost 2 bases, and 5 bases stayed unmatched. The CDR3 totals 14 residues. CDR3 nucleotide sequence: TGTGCCAGCAGCCAGGGGACAGGACCCTACGAGCAGTACTTC. Translation gives CASSQGTGPYEQYF.

This clone occurred once. V and J are TRBV5-6 and TRBJ2-7; tentative D call: TRBD2 (5 bases). The CDR3 has 12 residues. V was trimmed by 3 bases and J by 4 bases, leaving 8 bases between them. Germline-derived CDR1 and CDR2 are SGHDT and YYEEEE. The CDR3 DNA is TGTGCCAGCAGCTCGACGGGGTACGAGCAGTACTTC. Amino acids: CASSSTGYEQYF.

The chain is built from TRBV7-9 and TRBJ2-1; D may correspond to TRBD1 or TRBD2 (7 bases each). This CDR3 is 18 amino acids long. Germline CDR1 reads SEHNR; CDR2 reads FQNEAQ (reference sequence). The V end lost 0 bases, the J end lost 0 bases, and 15 bases lay between the germline ends. In nucleotides, the CDR3 is TGTGCCAGCAGCTTAGCGCTGGGAGGGGGCTACTCCTACAATGAGCAGTTCTTC. Protein sequence: CASSLALGGGYSYNEQFF.

The gene calls are TRBV10-3 and TRBJ1-1; D gene unclear. Trimming took 4 bases from V and 3 from J, leaving 3 bases between them. In germline, CDR1 is ENHRY, CDR2 SYGVKD. The CDR3 is 11 residues long. In DNA form, the CDR3 reads TGTGCCATCAGTGCATACACTGAAGCTTTCTTT. It translates to CAISAYTEAFF.

This clone was recorded only once. The chain couples TRBV2 to TRBJ2-3; 9 nucleotides align to TRBD1. This CDR3 region has 14 residues. The J segment lost 5 bases and the V segment lost 6 bases, leaving 6 bases of the junction unmatched. The germline gives CDR1 SNHLY, CDR2 FYNNEI. The CDR3 DNA follows: TGTGCCAGCAGAGGGACAGGGAAGGGAGATACGCAGTATTTT. It codes for CASRGTGKGDTQYF.

This clone was seen a handful of times. This sequence joins TRBV4-1 and TRBJ2-7, with D unclear. This CDR3 is built from 14 residues. The germline CDR1 and CDR2 sequences are MGHRA and YSYEKL. Trimming pared 0 bases from V and 5 bases from J, leaving 11 bases between. CDR3 sequence: CASSQDARRNEQYF. CDR3 DNA: TGCGCCAGCAGCCAAGATGCACGGAGAAACGAGCAGTACTTC.

This chain links TRBV29-1 with TRBJ1-2; perhaps TRBD1 as D (6 bases). The V gene's germline CDR1 is SQVTM and CDR2 ANQGSEA. This CDR3 has 13 residues. Trimming left V 2 bases short and J 4 bases short, with 11 bases between. CDR3 coding DNA: TGCAGCGTTGAATCCAGGGGACGCTATGGCTACACCTTC. Its protein product is CSVESRGRYGYTF.

In its sample, this clone was seen a few times. The rearrangement links TRBV4-1 to TRBJ2-7, with D possibly called TRBD1 or TRBD2 (5 bases each). The V gene lost 1 base and the J gene lost 0 bases, with 16 bases spanning the gap. Germline values: CDR1 MGHRA, CDR2 YSYEKL. This CDR3 region has 17 residues. The CDR3 DNA is TGCGCCAGCAGCCAAGTCCCAGCGTGGGGGAGCTCCTACGAGCAGTACTTC. Translated: CASSQVPAWGSSYEQYF.